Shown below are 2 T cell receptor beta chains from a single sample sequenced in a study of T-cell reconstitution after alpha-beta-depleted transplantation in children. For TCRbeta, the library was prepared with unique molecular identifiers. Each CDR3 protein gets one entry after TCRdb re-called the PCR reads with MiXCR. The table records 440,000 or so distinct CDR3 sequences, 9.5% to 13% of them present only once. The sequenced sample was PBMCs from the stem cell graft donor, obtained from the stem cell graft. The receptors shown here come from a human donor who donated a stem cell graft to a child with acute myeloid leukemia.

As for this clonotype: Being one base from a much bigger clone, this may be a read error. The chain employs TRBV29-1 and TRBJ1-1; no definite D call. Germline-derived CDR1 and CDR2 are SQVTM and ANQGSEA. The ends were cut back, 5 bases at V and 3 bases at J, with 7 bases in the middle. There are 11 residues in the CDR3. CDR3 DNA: TGCAGCGTTTACGGGTACACTGAAGCTTTCTTT. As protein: CSVYGYTEAFF.

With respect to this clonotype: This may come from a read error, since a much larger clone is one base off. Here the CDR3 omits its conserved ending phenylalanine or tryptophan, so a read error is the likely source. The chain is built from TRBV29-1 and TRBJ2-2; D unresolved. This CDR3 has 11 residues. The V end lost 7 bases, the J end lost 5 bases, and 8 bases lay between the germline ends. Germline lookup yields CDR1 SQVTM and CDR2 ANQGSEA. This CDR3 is CSASRTGELFL. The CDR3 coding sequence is TGCAGCGCCTCTCGGACCGGGGAGCTGTTTTTG.